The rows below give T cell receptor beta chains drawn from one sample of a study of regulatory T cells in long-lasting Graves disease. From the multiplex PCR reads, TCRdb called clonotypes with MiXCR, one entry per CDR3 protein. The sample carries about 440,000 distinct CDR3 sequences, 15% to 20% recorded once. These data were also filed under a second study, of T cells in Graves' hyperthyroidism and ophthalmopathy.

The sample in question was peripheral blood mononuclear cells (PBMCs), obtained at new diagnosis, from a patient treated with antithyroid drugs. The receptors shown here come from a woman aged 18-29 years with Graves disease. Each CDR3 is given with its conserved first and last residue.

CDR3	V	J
CASSQEERRSYEQYF	TRBV4-1	TRBJ2-7
CSAREIAGLTDTQYF	TRBV20-1	TRBJ2-3
CSARGEENSYEQYF	TRBV20-1	TRBJ2-7
CASSGRGLAGGTDTQYF	TRBV7-3	TRBJ2-3
CASSPLRGNSNQPQHF	TRBV19	TRBJ1-5
CASSNTQGYEQFF	TRBV2	TRBJ2-1
CASSPGGGFQETQYF	TRBV9	TRBJ2-5
CASSSAWGNTQYF	TRBV12-3/TRBV12-4	TRBJ2-3
CASSEQAAYEQYF	TRBV6-1	TRBJ2-7
CASLLLMNTEAFF	TRBV2	TRBJ1-1
CASSQTSRQFF	TRBV27	TRBJ2-1
CASSADGGYEQYF	TRBV2	TRBJ2-7
CASSRTGSYYEQYF	TRBV28	TRBJ2-7
CASSLGRDYEQYF	TRBV28	TRBJ2-7
CASSEGGNQPQHF	TRBV6-2/TRBV6-3	TRBJ1-5
CASIKQGSSYNEQFF	TRBV2	TRBJ2-1
CASTGQPMNTEAFF	TRBV28	TRBJ1-1